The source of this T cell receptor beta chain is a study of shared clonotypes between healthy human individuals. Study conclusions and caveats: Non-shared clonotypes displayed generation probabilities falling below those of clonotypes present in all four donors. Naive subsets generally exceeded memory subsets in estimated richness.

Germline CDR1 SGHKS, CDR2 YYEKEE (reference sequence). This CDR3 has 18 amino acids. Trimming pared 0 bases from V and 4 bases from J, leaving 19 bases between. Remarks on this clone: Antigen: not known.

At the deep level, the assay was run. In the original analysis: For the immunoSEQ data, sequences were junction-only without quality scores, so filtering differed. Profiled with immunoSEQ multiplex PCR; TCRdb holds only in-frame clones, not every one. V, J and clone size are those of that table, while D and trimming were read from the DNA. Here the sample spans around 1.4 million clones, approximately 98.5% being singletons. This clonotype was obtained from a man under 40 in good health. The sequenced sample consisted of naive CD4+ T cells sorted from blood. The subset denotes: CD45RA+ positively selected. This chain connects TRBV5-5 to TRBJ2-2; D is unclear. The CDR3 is CASSLDLMGLGSTGELFF. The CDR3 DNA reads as TGTGCCAGCAGCTTGGACCTAATGGGGTTGGGGTCCACCGGGGAGCTGTTTTTT.